This passage covers 30 T cell receptor beta chains from one sample sequenced in a study of T cells in Graves' hyperthyroidism and ophthalmopathy. There were TCR beta CDR3 regions amplified from RNA transcripts. HTBI primers were used for first-round RT-PCR of the TCR CDR3. TCRdb re-analysed the multiplex PCR reads in MiXCR, keeping a single row per CDR3 protein. The sample lists 490,000 or so distinct CDR3 sequences, roughly a sixth occurring once. Sequenced input: blood. The origin of the receptors is a woman aged 25 to 39 with Graves' ophthalmopathy.

The rearrangement uses TRBV5-1 and TRBJ2-1, with 7 bases that match TRBD1. The CDR3 spans 14 residues. J was trimmed by 8 bases and V by 1 base; bases with no gene match: 6. Germline CDR1 and CDR2: SGHRS and YFSETQ. Here the CDR3 reads CASSLTQGFDEQFF. For the CDR3, the DNA is TGCGCCAGCAGCTTGACACAGGGGTTCGATGAGCAGTTCTTC.

J is TRBJ2-3 and V is TRBV19, with a possible D match to TRBD2 (6 bases). V lost 11 bases to trimming and J lost 6 bases, with 15 bases between them. CDR3 length: 12 amino acids. Germline lookup yields CDR1 LNHDA and CDR2 SQIVND (reference sequence). CDR3 in DNA: TGTGCCTGTGAGACTAGAGGCGATACGCAGTATTTT. It codes for CACETRGDTQYF.

The chain recombines TRBV7-8 with TRBJ2-7, with 11 bases identical to TRBD2. CDR1 SGHVS and CDR2 FQNEAQ come from the germline V gene. V trimming: 5 bases; J trimming: 6 bases; junction bases outside the gene matches: 9. The CDR3 consists of 15 residues. The CDR3 region is CASSISGRAFREQYF. CDR3 coding DNA: TGTGCCAGCAGCATTAGCGGGAGGGCCTTTCGCGAGCAGTACTTC.

This clonotype appeared many times. This rearrangement joins TRBV4-3 to TRBJ2-3, with 7 bases matching TRBD1. CDR1 is LGHNA, CDR2 YSLEER, per germline. The CDR3 is 16 amino acids. The V segment lost 2 bases and the J segment 1 base; nucleotides outside the gene matches: 6. The CDR3 DNA follows: TGCGCCAGCAGCCAAAGGGGGCTGGGTGGCACAGATACGCAGTATTTT. This translates into CASSQRGLGGTDTQYF.

This clonotype was recorded at least ten times. The rearrangement uses TRBV20-1 and TRBJ2-1, with 12 bases matching TRBD2. The germline V gene has CDR1 DFQATT and CDR2 SNEGSKA (reference sequence). V was clipped by 1 base and J by 7 bases; unmatched bases: 5. CDR3 size: 15 residues. The DNA for the CDR3 is TGCAGTGCTAGAGGACTAGCGGGAGTAGGGAATGAGCAGTTCTTC. Translating it yields CSARGLAGVGNEQFF.

The chain employs TRBV15 and TRBJ2-3; 8 nucleotides align to TRBD2. The CDR3 has 12 residues. J gave up 4 bases and V 7 bases, and 1 base lay outside the gene matches. Per the germline V gene, CDR1 is LNHNV and CDR2 is YYDKDF (reference sequence). In DNA, the CDR3 is TGTGCCACCACCGGGGGGGCAGATACGCAGTATTTT. This sequence encodes CATTGGADTQYF.

The chain has TRBV19 and TRBJ1-1, with D hard to call. Germline loops: CDR1 LNHDA, CDR2 SQIVND (reference sequence). Trimming cost V 6 bases and J 5 bases, with 16 bases left between them. The CDR3 covers 14 residues. The CDR3 sequence is CASSELSGVTEAFF. The CDR3 bases are TGTGCCAGTAGCGAGCTCTCCGGGGTGACTGAAGCTTTCTTT.

This clonotype has a handful of counts. This chain connects TRBV3-1 to TRBJ2-1; D is unresolved. Per germline, CDR1 LGHDT and CDR2 YNNKEL (reference sequence). CDR3 length: 14 amino acids. The V and J ends lost 5 bases and 10 bases respectively, with 18 bases between them. The CDR3 DNA sequence: TGTGCCAGCAGCTTAGTGGGGAATGGGGTCGAGCAGTTCTTC. This gives the protein CASSLVGNGVEQFF.

For the CDR3, the DNA is TGTGCCAGCAGTACTAAAAACACAGATACGCAGTATTTT. Its translation is CASSTKNTDTQYF. The V gene is TRBV6-5, the J gene TRBJ2-3; D unclear. Germline-derived CDR1 and CDR2 are MNHEY and SVGAGI. With 5 bases removed from V and 2 bases from J, the gap between germline ends came to 8 bases. CDR3 length equals 13 residues.

This clonotype showed up many times. The J gene is TRBJ2-5, the V gene TRBV28, with no clear D. V lost 9 bases and J 1 base, leaving 15 bases between the germline ends. CDR3 length: 14 residues. Germline V gene data show CDR1 as MDHEN and CDR2 as SYDVKM. CDR3 sequence reads: CASCADAIQETQYF. In DNA, the CDR3 is TGTGCCAGTTGCGCTGACGCGATCCAAGAGACCCAGTACTTC.

This clonotype has at least ten counts. V is TRBV11-2 and J is TRBJ2-3, with TRBD1 matching over 9 bases. CDR3 size: 16 residues. CDR1 and CDR2 from the germline V gene are SGHAT and FQNNGV. The trim removed 6 bases at V and 5 bases at J, leaving 12 bases unmatched. The CDR3: CASRKWGDREGDTQYF. Written as DNA, the CDR3 is TGTGCCAGCAGGAAATGGGGGGACAGGGAAGGAGATACGCAGTATTTT.

This clonotype was counted ten times or more. The chain carries TRBV29-1 and TRBJ1-5, with a possible D match to TRBD1 (6 bases). V lost 4 bases to trimming and J lost 7 bases, with 20 bases between them. The CDR3 has 15 residues. CDR1 and CDR2 from the germline V gene are SQVTM and ANQGSEA. The CDR3 DNA reads as TGCAGCGTTGCGCGGTACCAGGGGCAGGGCCAGCCCCAGCATTTT. Translated: CSVARYQGQGQPQHF.

In this sample, this clonotype turned up many times. The chain is built from TRBV5-1 and TRBJ2-5; the D gene is possibly TRBD1 (5 bases). This CDR3 contains 14 residues. Trimming removed 2 bases at V and 3 bases at J, with 11 bases between. Germline assignment: CDR1 SGHRS and CDR2 YFSETQ. CDR3 nucleotide sequence: TGCGCCAGCAGCTTTGTGGGGCCTGAAGAGACCCAGTACTTC. Protein product: CASSFVGPEETQYF.

This clonotype was detected a few times. The V gene is TRBV7-8, the J gene TRBJ1-1; D is perhaps TRBD1 (6 bases). The CDR3 extends over 15 amino acids. Trimming pared 3 bases from V and 2 bases from J, leaving 13 bases between. CDR1 and CDR2 from the germline V gene are SGHVS and FQNEAQ. The CDR3, as DNA: TGTGCCAGCAGCTTGGGGCGGGGGGCCAACACTGAAGCTTTCTTT. This encodes CASSLGRGANTEAFF.

Worth noting for this clonotype: This may be a read error: a much more frequent sequence differs by one nucleotide. The chain links TRBV20-1 to TRBJ1-6; 7 bases align to TRBD1. CDR3 length: 16 amino acids. Germline V gives CDR1 DFQATT, CDR2 SNEGSKA (reference sequence). V lost 5 bases, J lost 5 bases, and 12 bases stayed unmatched. CDR3 amino acids: CSADDSTGEDNSPLHF. Written as DNA, the CDR3 is TGCAGTGCTGACGACTCCACAGGGGAAGATAATTCACCCCTCCACTTT.

This clonotype was observed at least ten times. The J gene is TRBJ2-7, the V gene TRBV16; D uncertain. CDR3 size: 14 residues. V was shortened by 4 bases and J by 5 bases, with 15 bases between the two germline ends. Germline-derived CDR1 and CDR2 are KGHSY and FQNENV. CDR3 nucleotides: TGTGCCAGCAGCCGGATCTGGCAGAGCAACGAGCAGTACTTC. Protein sequence: CASSRIWQSNEQYF.

This clonotype was seen more than once but under ten times. This rearrangement joins TRBV5-1 to TRBJ1-1; TRBD1 matches 8 bases. The CDR3 has 13 residues. J gave up 12 bases and V 3 bases, and 10 bases lay outside the gene matches. Germline values: CDR1 SGHRS, CDR2 YFSETQ. CDR3 sequence: CASSSWTGFPSFF. DNA for the CDR3: TGCGCCAGCAGCTCCTGGACAGGGTTTCCATCTTTCTTT.

Many counts were recorded for this clonotype. The chain combines TRBV11-2 with TRBJ2-7; D may be TRBD1 or TRBD2 (6 bases each). The CDR3 contains 17 residues. The germline V gene has CDR1 SGHAT and CDR2 FQNNGV. V lost 10 bases, J lost 2 bases, and 27 bases lay in between. CDR3 bases: TGTGCCACCGCCGGGGGCCAGCAGGCCCCTATTGCCTACGAGCAGTACTTC. Translation: CATAGGQQAPIAYEQYF.

In this sample, this clonotype turned up many times. The chain is built from TRBV28 and TRBJ2-1, with TRBD2 matching over 9 bases. V shed 6 bases and J 6 bases; nucleotides not matched to a gene: 9. CDR1 MDHEN and CDR2 SYDVKM come from the germline V gene. CDR3 length equals 15 residues. CDR3 protein: CASSPWGTSLNEQFF. CDR3 nucleotide sequence: TGTGCCAGCAGCCCATGGGGGACTAGCCTCAATGAGCAGTTCTTC.

This clonotype has more than one count but fewer than ten. This chain connects TRBV5-4 to TRBJ2-7; possibly TRBD2 for D (5 bases). Germline CDR1 reads SGHNT; CDR2 reads YYREEE (reference sequence). Trimming left V 0 bases short and J 7 bases short, with 14 bases between. The CDR3 length is 14 residues. CDR3 protein: CASSLAAVHLEQYF. For the CDR3, the DNA is TGTGCCAGCAGCTTGGCAGCGGTCCATTTGGAGCAGTACTTC.

The table lists this clonotype with many counts. This chain uses TRBV6-1 with TRBJ1-5; D uncertain. Germline lookup yields CDR1 MNHNS and CDR2 SASEGT. The V gene lost 1 base and the J gene lost 3 bases, with 7 bases spanning the gap. This CDR3 has 14 amino acids. CDR3 in DNA: TGTGCCAGCAGTGAAGGCCAGGTCAATCAGCCCCAGCATTTT. Protein product: CASSEGQVNQPQHF.

This clonotype was seen a few times. The genes are TRBV6-1 and TRBJ2-5; tentative D call: TRBD2 (6 bases). The CDR3 has 16 residues. In germline, CDR1 is MNHNS, CDR2 SASEGT. V shed 1 base and J shed 0 bases, with 12 bases lying between them. CDR3 nucleotide sequence: TGTGCCAGCAGTGAAGTAGGGACTGAATACCAAGAGACCCAGTACTTC. It yields the protein CASSEVGTEYQETQYF.

This clonotype was picked up many times. The V call is TRBV7-9, the J call TRBJ2-1; weak D call: TRBD2 (6 bases). V dropped 7 bases and J dropped 4 bases, with 14 bases sitting between them. This CDR3 has 14 residues. CDR1 is SEHNR and CDR2 is FQNEAQ in the germline V gene (reference sequence). In nucleotides, the CDR3 is TGTGCCAGCACCCCCGCGGGAACGTACAATGAGCAGTTCTTC. Its protein product is CASTPAGTYNEQFF.

This clonotype has ten or more counts. The chain links TRBV5-6 to TRBJ2-3; maybe TRBD1 (6 bases). Germline-derived CDR1 and CDR2 are SGHDT and YYEEEE. The CDR3 sequence is 14 residues long. Trimming took off 0 bases at V and 3 bases at J, with 8 bases between the two ends. Here the CDR3 DNA reads TGTGCCAGCAGCTTGGCCACAGGGACAGATACGCAGTATTTT. It yields the protein CASSLATGTDTQYF. Full variable domain (outside the CDR3, taken from reference TRBV5-6 and TRBJ2-3): DAGVTQSPTHLIKTRGQQVTLRCSPKSGHDTVSWYQQALGQGPQFIFQYYEEEERQRGNFPDRFSGHQFPNYSSELNVNALLLGDSALYLCASSLATGTDTQYFGPGTRLTVL.

This clonotype was counted many times. V gene TRBV30 combines with J gene TRBJ2-7, with 8 bases identical to TRBD1. Per germline, CDR1 GTSNPN and CDR2 SVGIG (reference sequence). The length of the CDR3 is 12 residues. The trim removed 5 bases at V and 6 bases at J, leaving 6 bases unmatched. Written as DNA, the CDR3 is TGTGCCTGGGGACAGGGCCCCTCCGAGCAGTACTTC. This gives the protein CAWGQGPSEQYF.

The chain couples TRBV14 to TRBJ1-2; 8 nucleotides line up with TRBD1. The CDR3 is 14 residues long. Germline lookup yields CDR1 SGHDN and CDR2 FVKESK. The V gene end was trimmed by 1 base and the J gene end by 8 bases; junction bases not matched to a gene: 6. The CDR3 DNA sequence: TGTGCCAGCAGCCAAGCCCCAGGGGGCTGGGGCTACACCTTC. This encodes CASSQAPGGWGYTF.

This clonotype was counted a few times. This CDR3 is CASSLGGFGYEQYF. Here the CDR3 DNA reads TGCGCCAGCAGCTTGGGAGGGTTCGGGTACGAGCAGTACTTC. The chain joins TRBV5-1 to TRBJ2-7; D might be TRBD2 (5 bases). The CDR3 extends over 14 amino acids. Looked up from germline, CDR1 is SGHRS and CDR2 is YFSETQ. Trimming cost V 0 bases and J 4 bases, with 11 bases left between them.

This clonotype has more than one count but fewer than ten. This chain links TRBV11-3 with TRBJ2-1, with a possible D match to TRBD2 (6 bases). V lost 5 bases, J lost 4 bases, and 15 bases lay in between. CDR1 is SGHNT, CDR2 YENEEA, per germline. CDR3 size: 15 residues. The CDR3 region is CASSLFGSRYNEQFF. The CDR3 DNA reads as TGTGCCAGCAGCCTTTTCGGGAGTCGATACAATGAGCAGTTCTTC.

Worth noting for this clonotype: An end of the junction differs from the germline gene, which may be a read error. This chain links TRBV4-1 with TRBJ1-6; 7 nucleotides align to TRBD1. Germline values: CDR1 MGHRA, CDR2 YSYEKL. The CDR3 length is 17 residues. CDR3 in DNA: TGCGCCAGCCGCCAGGACGACGTGGGGACAGATAATTCACCCCTCCACTTT. Amino acids: CASRQDDVGTDNSPLHF.

V gene TRBV6-1 combines with J gene TRBJ2-1; the match to TRBD2 covers 10 bases. Germline CDR1 and CDR2: MNHNS and SASEGT. The trim removed 6 bases at V and 5 bases at J, leaving 4 bases unmatched. The CDR3 has 14 amino acids. Here the CDR3 reads CASRSGRADNEQFF. The CDR3 region has the DNA TGTGCCAGCAGGAGCGGGAGGGCCGACAATGAGCAGTTCTTC.